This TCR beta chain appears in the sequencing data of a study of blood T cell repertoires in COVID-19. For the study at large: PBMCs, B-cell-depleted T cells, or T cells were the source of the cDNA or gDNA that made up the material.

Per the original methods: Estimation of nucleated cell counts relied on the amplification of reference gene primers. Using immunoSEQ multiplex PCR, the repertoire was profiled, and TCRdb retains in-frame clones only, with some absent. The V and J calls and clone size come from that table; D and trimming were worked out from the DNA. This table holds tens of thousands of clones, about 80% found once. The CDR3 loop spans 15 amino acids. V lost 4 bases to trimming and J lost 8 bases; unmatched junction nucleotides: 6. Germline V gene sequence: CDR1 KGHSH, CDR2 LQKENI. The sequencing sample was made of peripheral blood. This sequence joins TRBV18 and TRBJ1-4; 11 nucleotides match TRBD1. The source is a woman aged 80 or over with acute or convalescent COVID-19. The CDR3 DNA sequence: TGTGCCAGCTCACTGGACAGGGGGCCAGAGGAAAAACTGTTTTTT. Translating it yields CASSLDRGPEEKLFF. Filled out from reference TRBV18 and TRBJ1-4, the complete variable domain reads NAGVMQNPRHLVRRRGQEARLRCSPMKGHSHVYWYRQLPEEGLKFMVYLQKENIIDESGMPKERFSAEFPKEGPSILRIQQVVRGDSAAYFCASSLDRGPEEKLFFGSGTQLSVL.